The 20 T cell receptor beta chains in this list originate from one sample, sequenced in a study of patients and donors after allogeneic stem cell transplantation. TCRdb passed the RT-PCR reads through MiXCR, listing each CDR3 protein once. This table holds 400,000 to 450,000 distinct CDR3 sequences, roughly 17% found once. Sequencing was performed on blood, either unsorted or a sorted T cell fraction (not recorded which). The origin of the receptors is a human donor who was either an allogeneic HSCT recipient or a stem cell or donor lymphocyte infusion donor (not recorded which). It is not recorded whose cells these are; they may come from a transplant donor.

This chain connects TRBV7-9 to TRBJ2-1, with D possibly being TRBD2 (6 bases). CDR1 and CDR2 from the germline V gene are SEHNR and FQNEAQ (reference sequence). V lost 4 bases, J lost 8 bases, and 21 bases lay in between. The CDR3 is made up of 16 amino acids. CDR3 residues: CASSSSGLTRGDEQFF. CDR3 bases: TGTGCCAGCAGCTCGTCGGGACTCACCCGGGGCGATGAGCAGTTCTTC.

This clonotype was detected only a few times. V and J are TRBV20-1 and TRBJ1-1; the match to TRBD1 covers 7 bases. The CDR3 contains 15 residues. J lost 6 bases, V lost 0 bases, and 10 bases had no gene match. Germline lookup yields CDR1 DFQATT and CDR2 SNEGSKA (reference sequence). DNA for the CDR3: TGCAGTGCTAGAGATCTCAACAGGGGAGCCCCTGAAGCTTTCTTT. Protein: CSARDLNRGAPEAFF.

The CDR3 loop is CATRARASYEQYF. CDR3 coding DNA: TGTGCCACCAGAGCCAGGGCCTCCTACGAGCAGTACTTC. This sequence joins TRBV5-6 and TRBJ2-7, with D perhaps matching TRBD1 (5 bases). Trimming removed 9 bases from V and 0 bases from J, with 13 bases in between. This CDR3 is built from 13 residues. In germline, CDR1 is SGHDT, CDR2 YYEEEE.

This chain's CDR3 is CASSSNTDPLNTEAFF. Written as DNA, the CDR3 is TGTGCCAGCAGCTCCAACACGGACCCTTTAAACACTGAAGCTTTCTTT. This sequence joins TRBV13 and TRBJ1-1; D remains unclear. From germline, CDR1 is PRHDT and CDR2 FYEKMQ (reference sequence). Trimming cost V 4 bases and J 2 bases, with 17 bases left between them. This CDR3 is built from 16 residues.

This clonotype appeared a few times. V usage is TRBV5-4 and J usage is TRBJ2-1; D ambiguous. The CDR3 is made up of 12 amino acids. V lost 5 bases to trimming and J lost 7 bases, with 10 bases between them. Germline V gene lookup returns CDR1 SGHNT and CDR2 YYREEE (reference sequence). CDR3 region: CASSGHLNEQFF. CDR3 in DNA: TGTGCCAGCAGTGGGCACCTTAATGAGCAGTTCTTC.

The gene calls are TRBV12-3 or TRBV12-4 and TRBJ1-3; D is perhaps TRBD1 (6 bases). The ends were cut back, 5 bases at V and 4 bases at J, with 15 bases in the middle. The CDR3 length is 15 residues. CDR3 nucleotide sequence: TGTGCCAGCAGTGTAAAGCAGGGGTCCGGAAACACCATATATTTT. Translation gives CASSVKQGSGNTIYF.

A few counts support this clonotype. The chain uses TRBV5-1 and TRBJ2-3, with 7 bases fitting TRBD2. The CDR3 is made up of 15 amino acids. V was pared by 0 bases and J by 9 bases, with 10 bases of the junction left unmatched. Germline V gives CDR1 SGHRS, CDR2 YFSETQ. The DNA for the CDR3 is TGCGCCAGCAGCTTGGCTGGTTCGCAGCGGGACACGCAGTATTTT. Protein product: CASSLAGSQRDTQYF.

This clonotype was seen a handful of times. Written as DNA, the CDR3 is TGTGCCAGCTCTCACCGACAGGAAAATCAGCCCCAGCATTTT. This translates into CASSHRQENQPQHF. This rearrangement joins TRBV18 to TRBJ1-5; a possible D gene is TRBD1 (6 bases). The V gene lost 6 bases and the J gene lost 4 bases, with 13 bases spanning the gap. The CDR3 extends over 14 amino acids. The germline CDR1 and CDR2 sequences are KGHSH and LQKENI.

This clonotype turned up a few times. Given a much more abundant clone one base away, this may be a read error. In DNA form, the CDR3 reads TGTGCCCGCAGCTTGGGACGGATGAACACTGAAGCTTTCTTT. This encodes CARSLGRMNTEAFF. The chain combines TRBV7-2 with TRBJ1-1; D may be TRBD1 (5 bases). The CDR3 loop spans 14 amino acids. Germline CDR1 is SGHTA and CDR2 is FQGNSA.

CDR3 sequence: CSASNIPGHNPYEQYF. CDR3 in DNA: TGCAGTGCTAGTAATATCCCGGGACATAATCCCTACGAGCAGTACTTC. This chain connects TRBV20-1 to TRBJ2-7, with D possibly matching TRBD1 (6 bases). V was pared by 3 bases and J by 2 bases, with 20 bases between. This CDR3 is built from 16 residues. Germline loops: CDR1 DFQATT, CDR2 SNEGSKA (reference sequence).

This clonotype has a count of ten or more. V usage is TRBV11-2 and J usage is TRBJ1-1; 7 nucleotides agree with TRBD1. Germline V gene data show CDR1 as SGHAT and CDR2 as FQNNGV. The CDR3 covers 14 residues. V shed 1 base, J shed 4 bases, and the junction held 3 bases outside the gene matches. DNA for the CDR3: TGTGCCAGCAGCTTAGTAGGGGGCTTCACTGAAGCTTTCTTT. This encodes CASSLVGGFTEAFF.

This chain joins TRBV5-1 and TRBJ2-1; the D gene is possibly TRBD2 (6 bases). Germline V CDR1 and CDR2: SGHRS, YFSETQ. CDR3 length: 19 residues. V lost 5 bases and J 2 bases, leaving 26 bases between the germline ends. The CDR3 spells CASSYKVLAAPPPYNEQFF. Written as DNA, the CDR3 is TGCGCCAGCAGTTACAAGGTTTTAGCGGCCCCGCCCCCCTACAATGAGCAGTTCTTC. Based on the CDR3 plus reference TRBV5-1 and TRBJ2-1, the full variable domain is KAGVTQTPRYLIKTRGQQVTLSCSPISGHRSVSWYQQTPGQGLQFLFEYFSETQRNKGNFPGRFSGRQFSNSRSEMNVSTLELGDSALYLCASSYKVLAAPPPYNEQFFGPGTRLTVL.

This clonotype showed up many times. This rearrangement joins TRBV5-6 to TRBJ2-2; 9 bases are shared with TRBD1. The CDR3 is 16 amino acids. Germline values: CDR1 SGHDT, CDR2 YYEEEE. V lost 4 bases to trimming and J lost 6 bases; unmatched junction nucleotides: 10. The CDR3 nucleotides read TGTGCCAGCAGCCCACGTTACAGGGGGCATGCCGGGGAGCTGTTTTTT. It specifies CASSPRYRGHAGELFF.

Only a few counts were recorded for this clonotype. V is TRBV7-3 and J is TRBJ2-1; TRBD2 aligns across 9 bases. This CDR3 is 13 amino acids long. J lost 6 bases, V lost 5 bases, and 2 bases had no gene match. CDR1 and CDR2 from the germline V gene are SGHTA and FQGTGA. CDR3 in DNA: TGTGCCAGCAGCGTAGCGGGAGTCAATGAGCAGTTCTTC. This encodes CASSVAGVNEQFF.

There are many counts of this clonotype. This rearrangement joins TRBV12-3 or TRBV12-4 to TRBJ2-2, with 9 bases lining up with TRBD2. The J segment lost 6 bases and the V segment lost 2 bases, leaving 7 bases of the junction unmatched. This CDR3 region has 16 residues. CDR3: CASSLWRGGRSGELFF. CDR3 nucleotides: TGTGCCAGCAGTTTATGGCGGGGGGGGAGGTCCGGGGAGCTGTTTTTT.

The chain has TRBV6-4 and TRBJ2-7, with TRBD1 matching 9 bases. With 0 bases clipped from V and 4 bases from J, the junction kept 7 bases outside the gene matches. Looked up from germline, CDR1 is MRHNA and CDR2 is SNTAGT. CDR3 length: 16 residues. CDR3 loop: CASSDSSGTGKYEQYF. The DNA for the CDR3 is TGTGCCAGCAGTGACTCGTCCGGGACAGGGAAGTACGAGCAGTACTTC.

This clonotype has only one observation. The chain combines TRBV4-1 with TRBJ2-4, with 7 nucleotides matching TRBD2. Per germline, CDR1 MGHRA and CDR2 YSYEKL. This CDR3 has 20 amino acids. The V and J ends lost 0 bases and 0 bases, in that order; junction bases with no gene match: 14. The CDR3 nucleotides read TGCGCCAGCAGCCAAGAAGGTGGGCTAGCGGTACTAATAGCCAAAAACATTCAGTACTTC. This codes for CASSQEGGLAVLIAKNIQYF.

This clonotype has only a few counts. J is TRBJ1-6 and V is TRBV4-1, with TRBD1 matching 9 bases. Unmatched junction bases numbered 9, after V lost 3 bases and J lost 6 bases. This CDR3 has 17 residues. Germline V gene lookup returns CDR1 MGHRA and CDR2 YSYEKL. The CDR3 DNA sequence: TGCGCCAGCAGCCACGCGACAGGGGGATCTTTTAATTCACCCCTCCACTTT. Amino acids: CASSHATGGSFNSPLHF.

This clonotype came up a few times. This chain links TRBV19 with TRBJ2-1; possibly TRBD1 or TRBD2 for D (6 bases each). Germline loops: CDR1 LNHDA, CDR2 SQIVND (reference sequence). This CDR3 region has 16 residues. Trimming took off 0 bases at V and 0 bases at J, with 9 bases between the two ends. Here the CDR3 DNA reads TGTGCCAGTAGTATAGACGGGGGCCGCTCCTACAATGAGCAGTTCTTC. This sequence encodes CASSIDGGRSYNEQFF.

This clonotype was observed a handful of times. V and J are TRBV4-1 and TRBJ2-5, with D hard to call. The germline V gene has CDR1 MGHRA and CDR2 YSYEKL. Trimming stripped 3 bases from V and 7 bases from J, with 15 bases between. The CDR3 spans 14 residues. Here the CDR3 reads CASSHRAATRTQYF. For the CDR3, the DNA is TGCGCCAGCAGCCACCGGGCGGCTACCCGGACCCAGTACTTC.